One sample yielded the 9 T cell receptor beta chains listed below, sequenced in a study of read filtering for tumor transcriptome and immune sequencing. This library used around 400 ng RNA and molecular barcoded adaptors spanning alpha/delta and beta/gamma chains. A single record per CDR3 protein comes from TCRdb applying MiXCR to the reads. The data hold approximately 58,000 distinct CDR3 sequences, with 10% to 15% observed a single time. The sequenced material came from a population of CD138-negative cells sorted from bone marrow. The receptor set was obtained from a donor at least 40 years old with multiple myeloma.

This clonotype was detected once. This likely traces to a read error, being one base from a far larger clone. The CDR3 carries no conserved terminal phenylalanine or tryptophan, so it likely arises from a read error. This chain links TRBV5-8 with TRBJ1-6, with D unclear. This CDR3 has 15 amino acids. The germline V gene has CDR1 SGHTS and CDR2 YDEGEE. With 4 bases removed from V and 5 bases from J, the gap between germline ends came to 13 bases. CDR3 sequence (DNA): TGTGCCAGCAGCCCGGGCGACTTCAATAATTCACCCCTCCACCTT. Its translation is CASSPGDFNNSPLHL.

This clonotype appeared once. At one of its ends the junction is not consistent with the germline gene, which may arise from a read error. This chain connects TRBV6-2 or TRBV6-3 to TRBJ2-2; TRBD2 is a possible D gene (5 bases). Germline loops: CDR1 MNHEY, CDR2 SVGEGT. The length of the CDR3 is 13 residues. This CDR3 is CASSYLGPGELFF. CDR3 bases: TGTGCCAGCAGTTACCTTGGGCCCGGGGAGTTGTTTTTT.

With regard to this clonotype: A far larger clone lies a single base away; this is likely a read error. This chain joins TRBV6-1 and TRBJ2-1; 11 bases map to TRBD2. From germline, CDR1 is MNHNS and CDR2 SASEGT. The CDR3 contains 16 residues. Written as DNA, the CDR3 is TGTGCCAGCAGTTGGCTAGCGGGGGGCCGCTACAATAAGCAGTTCTTC. Its protein product is CASSWLAGGRYNKQFF.

This clonotype has just a few counts. The junction and the germline gene differ at one end; a read error may be behind it. V and J are TRBV18 and TRBJ2-7, with D unresolved. CDR3 size: 13 residues. Germline lookup yields CDR1 KGHSH and CDR2 LQKENI. CDR3 protein: CASSQAITYEQHF. DNA for the CDR3: TGTGCCAGCTCCCAGGCGATAACTTACGAGCAGCACTTC.

This clonotype was detected many times. The V gene is TRBV28, the J gene TRBJ2-5; 14 positions match TRBD2. The CDR3 is 17 amino acids. The J segment lost 4 bases and the V segment lost 4 bases, leaving 8 bases of the junction unmatched. Germline-derived CDR1 and CDR2 are MDHEN and SYDVKM. CDR3 nucleotides: TGTGCCAGCAGTTCCTACAGACTAGCGGGGGGGCGAGAGACCCAGTACTTC. Translated, it gives CASSSYRLAGGRETQYF.

This clonotype was detected many times. The chain joins TRBV6-1 to TRBJ1-1, with D possibly being TRBD1 (5 bases). This CDR3 region has 14 residues. Trimming removed 8 bases from V and 4 bases from J, with 17 bases in between. Germline V gene sequence: CDR1 MNHNS, CDR2 SASEGT. This chain's CDR3 is CASPSVGEATEAFF. DNA for the CDR3: TGTGCCAGCCCCTCGGTGGGGGAGGCCACTGAAGCTTTCTTT.

Ten or more counts support this clonotype. In DNA, the CDR3 is TGTGCCAGCAGCCACGCGCGTGGGACAGGGTCAACCTACGAGCAGTACTTC. This translates into CASSHARGTGSTYEQYF. J is TRBJ2-7 and V is TRBV4-2, with 9 bases matching TRBD1. The germline CDR1 and CDR2 sequences are LGHNA and YNFKEQ. This CDR3 has 17 residues. The ends lost 3 bases at V and 2 bases at J; junction bases unmatched: 11.

This clonotype was found many times. This chain uses TRBV6-1 with TRBJ1-3; D may be TRBD1 (6 bases). CDR1 is MNHNS and CDR2 is SASEGT in the germline V gene. The CDR3 consists of 13 residues. V lost 7 bases to trimming and J lost 7 bases, with 14 bases between them. This CDR3 is CASTPAGGNTIYF. The DNA for the CDR3 is TGTGCCAGCACCCCCGCGGGGGGCAACACCATATATTTT.

Many counts were recorded for this clonotype. This chain links TRBV7-2 with TRBJ2-1, with D perhaps TRBD2 (7 bases). Germline V gene lookup returns CDR1 SGHTA and CDR2 FQGNSA. V shed 1 base and J shed 5 bases, with 15 bases lying between them. CDR3 size: 16 residues. The CDR3 spells CASSLGWGGGNNEQFF. CDR3 DNA sequence: TGTGCCAGCAGCTTAGGATGGGGGGGCGGGAACAATGAGCAGTTCTTC.